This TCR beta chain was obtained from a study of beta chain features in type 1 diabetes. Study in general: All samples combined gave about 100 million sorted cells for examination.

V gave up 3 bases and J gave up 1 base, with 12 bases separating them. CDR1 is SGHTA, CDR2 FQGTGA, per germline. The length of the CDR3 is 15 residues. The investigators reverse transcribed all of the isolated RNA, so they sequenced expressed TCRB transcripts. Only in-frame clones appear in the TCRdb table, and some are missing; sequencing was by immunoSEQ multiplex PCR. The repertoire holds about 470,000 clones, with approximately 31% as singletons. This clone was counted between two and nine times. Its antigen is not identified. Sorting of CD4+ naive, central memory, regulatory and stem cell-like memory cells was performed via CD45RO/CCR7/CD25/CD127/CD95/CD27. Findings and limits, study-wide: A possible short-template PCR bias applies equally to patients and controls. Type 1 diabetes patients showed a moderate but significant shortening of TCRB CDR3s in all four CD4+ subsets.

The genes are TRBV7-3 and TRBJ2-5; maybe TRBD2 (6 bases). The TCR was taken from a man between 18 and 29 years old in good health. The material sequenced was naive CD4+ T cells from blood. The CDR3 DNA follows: TGTGCCAGCAGCTTGGGTGTAGCGGTCCAAGAGACCCAGTACTTC. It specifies CASSLGVAVQETQYF. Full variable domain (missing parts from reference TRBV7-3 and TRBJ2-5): GAGVSQTPSNKVTEKGKYVELRCDPISGHTALYWYRQSLGQGPEFLIYFQGTGAADDSGLPNDRFFAVRPEGSVSTLKIQRTERGDSAVYLCASSLGVAVQETQYFGPGTRLLVL.